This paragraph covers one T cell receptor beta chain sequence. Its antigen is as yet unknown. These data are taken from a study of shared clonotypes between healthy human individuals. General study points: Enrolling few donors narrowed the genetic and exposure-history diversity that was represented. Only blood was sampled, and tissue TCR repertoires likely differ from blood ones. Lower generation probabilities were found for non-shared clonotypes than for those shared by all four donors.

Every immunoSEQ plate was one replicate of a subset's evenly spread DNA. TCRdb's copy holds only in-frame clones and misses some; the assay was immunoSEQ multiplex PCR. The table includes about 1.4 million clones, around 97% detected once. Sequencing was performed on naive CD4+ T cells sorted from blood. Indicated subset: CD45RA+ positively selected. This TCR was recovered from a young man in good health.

The CDR3 DNA is TGCGCCAGCGATCTGGGCCTAGCGGGGAGCGAGCAGTACTTC. Encoded protein: CASDLGLAGSEQYF. The chain has TRBV5-1 and TRBJ2-7; 9 nucleotides align to TRBD2. The germline V gene has CDR1 SGHRS and CDR2 YFSETQ. After removal of 7 bases from V and 6 bases from J, the junction contained 11 bases not matched to a gene. The CDR3 contains 14 residues.